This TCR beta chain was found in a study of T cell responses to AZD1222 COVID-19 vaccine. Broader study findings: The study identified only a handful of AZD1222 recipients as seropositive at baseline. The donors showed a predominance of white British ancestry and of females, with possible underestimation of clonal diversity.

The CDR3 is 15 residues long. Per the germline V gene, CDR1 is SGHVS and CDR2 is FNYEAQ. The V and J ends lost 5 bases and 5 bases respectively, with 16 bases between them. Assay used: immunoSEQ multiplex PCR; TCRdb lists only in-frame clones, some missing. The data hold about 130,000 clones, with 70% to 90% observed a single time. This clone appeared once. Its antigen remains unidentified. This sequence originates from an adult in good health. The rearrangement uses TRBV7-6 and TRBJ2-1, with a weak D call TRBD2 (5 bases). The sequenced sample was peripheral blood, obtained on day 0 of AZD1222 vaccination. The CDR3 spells CASSTRDGKNNEQFF. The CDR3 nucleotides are TGTGCCAGCAGCACTAGAGATGGGAAAAACAATGAGCAGTTCTTC.